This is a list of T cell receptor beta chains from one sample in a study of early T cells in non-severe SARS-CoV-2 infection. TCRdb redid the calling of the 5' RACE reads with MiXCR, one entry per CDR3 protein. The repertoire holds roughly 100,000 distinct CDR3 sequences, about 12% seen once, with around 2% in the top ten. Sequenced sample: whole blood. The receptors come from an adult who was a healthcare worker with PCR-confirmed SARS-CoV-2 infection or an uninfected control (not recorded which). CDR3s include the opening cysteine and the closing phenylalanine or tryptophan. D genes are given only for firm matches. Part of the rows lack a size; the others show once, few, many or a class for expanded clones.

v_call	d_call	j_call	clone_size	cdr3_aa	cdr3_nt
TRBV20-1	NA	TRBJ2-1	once	CSATPFHDPFYNEQFF	TGCAGTGCTACCCCGTTCCACGATCCCTTTTACAATGAGCAGTTCTTC
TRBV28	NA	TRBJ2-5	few	CASSLVGGEETQYF	TGTGCCAGCAGTTTGGTAGGAGGGGAGGAGACCCAGTACTTC
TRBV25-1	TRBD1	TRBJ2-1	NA	CASSEIGTGAVEQFF	TGTGCCAGCAGTGAAATCGGGACAGGGGCGGTTGAGCAGTTCTTC
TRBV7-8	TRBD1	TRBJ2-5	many	CASSQDGTVGYQETQYF	TGTGCCAGCAGCCAAGACGGGACAGTGGGGTACCAAGAGACCCAGTACTTC
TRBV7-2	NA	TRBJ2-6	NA	CASRGLSSGANVLTF	TGTGCCAGCAGAGGACTGAGCTCTGGGGCCAACGTCCTGACTTTC
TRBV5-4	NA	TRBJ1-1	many	CASSSGQRGRTEAFF	TGTGCCAGCAGCTCCGGACAGCGAGGACGCACTGAAGCTTTCTTT
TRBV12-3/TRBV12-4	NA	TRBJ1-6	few	CASSSGKGKSPLHF	TGTGCCAGCAGTTCAGGCAAGGGCAAATCACCCCTCCACTTT
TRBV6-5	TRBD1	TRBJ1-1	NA	CASSYSGTSGTGSIKAFF	TGTGCCAGCAGTTACTCGGGTACCTCCGGGACAGGGTCCATTAAAGCTTTCTTT
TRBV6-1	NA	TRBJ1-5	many	CASSEFDQPQHF	TGTGCCAGCAGTGAGTTCGATCAGCCCCAGCATTTT
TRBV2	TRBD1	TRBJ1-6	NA	CARGTAGEYNSPLHF	TGTGCCAGAGGGACAGCCGGGGAGTATAATTCACCCCTCCACTTT
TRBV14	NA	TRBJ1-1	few	CASSQVQATEAFF	TGTGCCAGCAGCCAAGTCCAGGCCACTGAAGCTTTCTTT
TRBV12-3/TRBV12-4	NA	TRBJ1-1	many	CASSNRVNTEAFF	TGTGCCAGCAGCAACAGGGTGAACACTGAAGCTTTCTTT
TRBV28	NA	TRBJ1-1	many	CASSPTEPPLAFF	TGTGCCAGCAGCCCTACCGAACCCCCATTAGCTTTCTTT
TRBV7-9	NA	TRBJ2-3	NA	CASRGESRTDTQYF	TGTGCCAGCAGGGGGGAAAGCCGCACAGATACGCAGTATTTT
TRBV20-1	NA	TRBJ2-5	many	CSALRGAETQYF	TGCAGTGCCCTTCGGGGGGCTGAGACCCAGTACTTC
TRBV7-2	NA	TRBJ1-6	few	CASSLVSRAESPLHF	TGTGCCAGCAGCTTAGTATCTCGGGCGGAGTCACCCCTCCACTTT
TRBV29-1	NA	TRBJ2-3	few	CSADGFALGDTQYF	TGCAGCGCTGACGGGTTCGCCCTCGGGGATACGCAGTATTTT
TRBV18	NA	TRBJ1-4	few	CASSPSMIVHRGTNEKLFF	TGTGCCAGCTCACCAAGTATGATCGTACATCGGGGCACTAATGAAAAACTGTTTTTT
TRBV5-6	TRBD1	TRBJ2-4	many	CASSLAQGVGRTKNIQYF	TGTGCCAGCAGCTTGGCCCAGGGGGTTGGACGGACAAAAAACATTCAGTACTTC
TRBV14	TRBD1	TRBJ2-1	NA	CASSQHRGKNEQFF	TGTGCCAGCAGCCAACACAGGGGGAAAAATGAGCAGTTCTTC
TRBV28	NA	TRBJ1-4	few	CASSWQSLGREKLFF	TGTGCCAGCAGTTGGCAGAGTCTCGGTCGGGAAAAACTGTTTTTT
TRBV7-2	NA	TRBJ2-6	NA	CASSHYGSPGANVLTF	TGTGCCAGCAGCCATTATGGAAGTCCTGGGGCCAACGTCCTGACTTTC
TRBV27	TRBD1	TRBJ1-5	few	CASSPRTGIQPQHF	TGTGCCAGCAGTCCTCGGACAGGGATACAGCCCCAGCATTTT
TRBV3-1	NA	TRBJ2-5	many	CASSQLKETQYF	TGTGCCAGCAGCCAACTGAAAGAGACCCAGTACTTC
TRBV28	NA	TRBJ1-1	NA	CALRGRMNTEAFF	TGTGCCCTCCGGGGGAGAATGAACACTGAAGCTTTCTTT
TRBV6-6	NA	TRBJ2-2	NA	CASSYGTSNTGELFF	TGTGCCAGCAGTTACGGGACTTCCAACACCGGGGAGCTGTTTTTT
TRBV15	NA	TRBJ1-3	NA	CATSRDMGGWSSGNTIYF	TGTGCCACCAGCAGAGATATGGGGGGATGGAGCTCTGGAAACACCATATATTTT
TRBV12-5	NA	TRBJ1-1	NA	CASGLDRMNTEAFF	TGTGCTAGTGGTTTGGACAGGATGAACACTGAAGCTTTCTTT
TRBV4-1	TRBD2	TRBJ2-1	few	CASSRYVGGADEQFF	TGCGCCAGCAGCCGATATGTCGGGGGGGCGGATGAGCAGTTCTTC
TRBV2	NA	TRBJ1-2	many	CASSELGRGGYTF	TGTGCCAGCAGTGAGCTAGGCCGGGGAGGCTACACCTTC
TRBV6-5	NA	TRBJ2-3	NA	CASSSPMSDTQYF	TGTGCCAGCAGTTCTCCTATGTCAGATACGCAGTATTTT
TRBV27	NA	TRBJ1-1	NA	CATRQLSNTEAFF	TGTGCCACCCGACAGCTTTCAAACACTGAAGCTTTCTTT
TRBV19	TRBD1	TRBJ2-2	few	CASRRDRAVTGELFF	TGTGCCAGTAGGAGGGACAGGGCTGTTACCGGGGAGCTGTTTTTT
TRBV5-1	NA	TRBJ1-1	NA	CASRQENTEAFF	TGCGCCAGCCGACAGGAGAACACTGAAGCTTTCTTT
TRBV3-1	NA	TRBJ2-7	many	CASSQDRGLPGEQYF	TGTGCCAGCAGCCAAGATAGGGGCTTACCGGGGGAGCAGTACTTC
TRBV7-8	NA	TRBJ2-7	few	CASSPRLDLIYEQYF	TGTGCCAGCAGCCCTAGACTCGACCTAATCTACGAGCAGTACTTC
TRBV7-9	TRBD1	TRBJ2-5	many	CASSFLTGQETQYF	TGTGCCAGCAGCTTCTTGACAGGGCAAGAGACCCAGTACTTC
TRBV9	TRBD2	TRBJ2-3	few	CASSVVERGGVDTQYF	TGTGCCAGCAGCGTAGTCGAGCGGGGGGGCGTAGATACGCAGTATTTT
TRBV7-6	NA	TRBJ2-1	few	CASSAGGRHNEQFF	TGTGCCAGCAGCGCCGGGGGTCGGCACAATGAGCAGTTCTTC
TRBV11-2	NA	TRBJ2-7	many	CASSPLGFAYEQYF	TGTGCCAGCAGCCCGCTGGGGTTTGCCTACGAGCAGTACTTC
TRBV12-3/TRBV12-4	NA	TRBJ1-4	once	CASSFNRGRANEKLFF	TGTGCCAGCAGTTTTAATCGGGGGCGGGCTAATGAAAAACTGTTTTTT
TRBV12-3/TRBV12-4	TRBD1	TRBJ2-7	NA	CASSPWTGKTYEQYF	TGTGCCAGCAGTCCTTGGACAGGAAAAACCTACGAGCAGTACTTC
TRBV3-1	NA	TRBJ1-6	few	CASSRLNSPLHF	TGTGCCAGCAGCCGGCTTAATTCACCCCTCCACTTT
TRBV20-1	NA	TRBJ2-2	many	CSARDLFRGGTGELFF	TGCAGTGCTAGAGATCTCTTCAGAGGGGGCACCGGGGAGCTGTTTTTT
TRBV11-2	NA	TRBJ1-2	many	CASSSLLGGGYTF	TGTGCCAGCAGCTCTCTACTGGGAGGTGGCTACACCTTC
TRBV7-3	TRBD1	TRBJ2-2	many	CASSLTGARTGELFF	TGTGCCAGCAGCCTGACAGGGGCCCGGACCGGGGAGCTGTTTTTT
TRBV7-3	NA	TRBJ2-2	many	CASSPGGYTGELFF	TGTGCCAGCAGTCCGGGGGGCTACACCGGGGAGCTGTTTTTT
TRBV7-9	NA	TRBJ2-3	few	CASSSGVGTPRADTQYF	TGTGCCAGCAGCTCCGGGGTGGGGACCCCTCGCGCAGATACGCAGTATTTT
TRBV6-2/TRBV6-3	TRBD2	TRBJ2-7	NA	CASSSGGTHEQYF	TGTGCCAGCTCGTCGGGGGGAACCCACGAGCAGTACTTC
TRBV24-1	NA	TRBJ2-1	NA	CATSDLLATGYNEQFF	TGTGCCACCAGTGATTTGTTGGCCACGGGATACAATGAGCAGTTCTTC
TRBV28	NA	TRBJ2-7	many	CASSSGTAPPQDEQYF	TGTGCCAGCAGTTCAGGGACCGCTCCGCCGCAAGACGAGCAGTACTTC
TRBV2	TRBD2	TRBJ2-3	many	CASSPTGTSGSRRDTQYF	TGTGCCAGCAGTCCCACCGGGACTAGCGGGTCGCGACGAGATACGCAGTATTTT
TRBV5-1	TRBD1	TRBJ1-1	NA	CASSGGQGAGTEAFF	TGCGCCAGCAGCGGGGGACAGGGGGCTGGCACTGAAGCTTTCTTT